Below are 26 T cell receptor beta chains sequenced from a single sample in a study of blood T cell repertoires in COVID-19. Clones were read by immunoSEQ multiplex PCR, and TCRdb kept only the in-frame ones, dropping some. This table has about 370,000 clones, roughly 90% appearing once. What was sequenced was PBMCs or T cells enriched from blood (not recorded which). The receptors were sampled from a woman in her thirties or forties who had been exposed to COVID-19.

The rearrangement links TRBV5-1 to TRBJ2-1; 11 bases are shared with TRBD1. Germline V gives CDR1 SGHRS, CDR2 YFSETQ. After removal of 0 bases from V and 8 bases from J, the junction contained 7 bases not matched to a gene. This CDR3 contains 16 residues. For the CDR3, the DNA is TGCGCCAGCAGCTTGGGGACAGGGGGCCGGTGGGATGAGCAGTTCTTC. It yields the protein CASSLGTGGRWDEQFF. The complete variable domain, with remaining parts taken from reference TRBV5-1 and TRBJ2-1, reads KAGVTQTPRYLIKTRGQQVTLSCSPISGHRSVSWYQQTPGQGLQFLFEYFSETQRNKGNFPGRFSGRQFSNSRSEMNVSTLELGDSALYLCASSLGTGGRWDEQFFGPGTRLTVL.

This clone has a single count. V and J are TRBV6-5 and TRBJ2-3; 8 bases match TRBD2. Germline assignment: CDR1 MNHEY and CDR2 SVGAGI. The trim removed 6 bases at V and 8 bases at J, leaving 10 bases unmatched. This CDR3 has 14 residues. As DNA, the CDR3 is TGTGCCAGCAGATCAAGCGGGGGTCGCGTTACGCAGTATTTT. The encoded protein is CASRSSGGRVTQYF.

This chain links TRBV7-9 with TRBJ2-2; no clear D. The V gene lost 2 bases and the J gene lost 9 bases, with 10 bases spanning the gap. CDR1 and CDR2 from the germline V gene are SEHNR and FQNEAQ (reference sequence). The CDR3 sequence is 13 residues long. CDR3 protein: CASSLLAVRELFF. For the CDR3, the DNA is TGTGCCAGCAGCTTATTGGCCGTAAGGGAGCTGTTTTTT.

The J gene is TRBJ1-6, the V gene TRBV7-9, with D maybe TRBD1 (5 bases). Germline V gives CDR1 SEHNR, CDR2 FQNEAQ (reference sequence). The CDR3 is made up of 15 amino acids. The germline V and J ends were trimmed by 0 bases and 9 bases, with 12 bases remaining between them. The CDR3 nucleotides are TGTGCCAGCAGCTTAGCCAGGACGGGGGGTTCACCCCTCCACTTT. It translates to CASSLARTGGSPLHF.

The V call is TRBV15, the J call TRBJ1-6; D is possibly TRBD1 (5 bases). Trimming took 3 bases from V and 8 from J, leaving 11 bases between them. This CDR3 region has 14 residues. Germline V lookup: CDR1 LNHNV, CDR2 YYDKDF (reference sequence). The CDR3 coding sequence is TGTGCCACCAGCAGGGATCGACAGTATTCACCCCTCCACTTT. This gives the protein CATSRDRQYSPLHF.

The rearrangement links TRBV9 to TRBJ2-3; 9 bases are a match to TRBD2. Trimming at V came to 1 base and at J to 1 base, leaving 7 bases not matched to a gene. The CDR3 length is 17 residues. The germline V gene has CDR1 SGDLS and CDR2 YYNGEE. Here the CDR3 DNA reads TGTGCCAGCAGCGTATCTACCCGACTAGCGGGCACAGATACGCAGTATTTT. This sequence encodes CASSVSTRLAGTDTQYF.

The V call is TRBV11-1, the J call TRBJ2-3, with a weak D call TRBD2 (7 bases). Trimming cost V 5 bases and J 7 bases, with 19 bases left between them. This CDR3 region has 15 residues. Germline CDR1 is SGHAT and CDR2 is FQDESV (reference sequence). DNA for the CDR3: TGTGCCAGCAGCCCCCTAAGGGGGGGGAGAAATACGCAGTATTTT. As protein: CASSPLRGGRNTQYF.

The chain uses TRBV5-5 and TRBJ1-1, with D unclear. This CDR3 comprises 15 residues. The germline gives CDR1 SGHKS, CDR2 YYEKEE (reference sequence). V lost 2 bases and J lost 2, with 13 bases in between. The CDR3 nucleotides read TGTGCCAGCAGCTTCGAATGGCGGACTAACACTGAAGCTTTCTTT. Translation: CASSFEWRTNTEAFF.

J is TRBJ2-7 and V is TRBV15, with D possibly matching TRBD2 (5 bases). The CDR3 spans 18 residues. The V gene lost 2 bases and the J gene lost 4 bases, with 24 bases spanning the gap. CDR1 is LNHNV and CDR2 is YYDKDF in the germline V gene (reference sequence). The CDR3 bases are TGTGCCACCAGCAGACATCCCCCCCCACATAAGGAGCGGTACGAGCAGTACTTC. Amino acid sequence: CATSRHPPPHKERYEQYF.

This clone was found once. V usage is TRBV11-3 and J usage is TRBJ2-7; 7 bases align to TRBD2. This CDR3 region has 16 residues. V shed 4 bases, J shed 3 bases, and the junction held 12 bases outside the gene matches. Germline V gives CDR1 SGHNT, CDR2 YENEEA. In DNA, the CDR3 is TGTGCCAGCAGCTCTAGGGACTATGCAGCCAACTACGAGCAGTACTTC. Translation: CASSSRDYAANYEQYF.

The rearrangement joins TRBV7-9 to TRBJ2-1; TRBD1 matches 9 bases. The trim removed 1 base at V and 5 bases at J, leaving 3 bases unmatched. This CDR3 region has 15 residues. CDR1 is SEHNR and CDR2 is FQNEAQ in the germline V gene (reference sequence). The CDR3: CASSLGQGVNNEQFF. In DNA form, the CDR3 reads TGTGCCAGCAGCTTAGGACAGGGGGTAAACAATGAGCAGTTCTTC.

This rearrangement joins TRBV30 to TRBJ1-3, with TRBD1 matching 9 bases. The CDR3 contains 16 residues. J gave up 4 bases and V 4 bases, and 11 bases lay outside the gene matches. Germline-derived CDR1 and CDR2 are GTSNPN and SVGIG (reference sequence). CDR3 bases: TGTGCCTGGAAAAACCCGGGACAGGGAAAGGGAAACACCATATATTTT. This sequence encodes CAWKNPGQGKGNTIYF.

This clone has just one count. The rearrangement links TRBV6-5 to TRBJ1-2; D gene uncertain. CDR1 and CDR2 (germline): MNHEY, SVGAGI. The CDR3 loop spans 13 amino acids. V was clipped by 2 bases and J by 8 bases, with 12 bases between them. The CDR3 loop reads CASSYGETGGYTF. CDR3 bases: TGTGCCAGCAGTTACGGGGAGACCGGAGGCTACACCTTC.

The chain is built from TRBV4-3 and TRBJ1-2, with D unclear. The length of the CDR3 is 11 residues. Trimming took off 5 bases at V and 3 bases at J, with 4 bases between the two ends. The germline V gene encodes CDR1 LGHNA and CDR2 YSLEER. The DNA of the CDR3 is TGCGCCAGCAGCTCGTACTATGGCTACACCTTC. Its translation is CASSSYYGYTF.

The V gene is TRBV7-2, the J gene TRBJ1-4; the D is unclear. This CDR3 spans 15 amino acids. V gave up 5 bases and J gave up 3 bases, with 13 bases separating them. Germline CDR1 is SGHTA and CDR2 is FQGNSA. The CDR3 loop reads CASSNNAIANEKLFF. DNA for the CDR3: TGTGCCAGCAGCAACAATGCCATCGCTAATGAAAAACTGTTTTTT.

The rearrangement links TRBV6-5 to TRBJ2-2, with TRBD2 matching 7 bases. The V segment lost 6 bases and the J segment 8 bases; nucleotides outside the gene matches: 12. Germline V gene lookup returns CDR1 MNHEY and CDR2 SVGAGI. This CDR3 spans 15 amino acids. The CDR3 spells CASRIGLERLGELFF. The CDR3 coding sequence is TGTGCCAGCAGGATCGGACTAGAGAGGTTGGGGGAGCTGTTTTTT.

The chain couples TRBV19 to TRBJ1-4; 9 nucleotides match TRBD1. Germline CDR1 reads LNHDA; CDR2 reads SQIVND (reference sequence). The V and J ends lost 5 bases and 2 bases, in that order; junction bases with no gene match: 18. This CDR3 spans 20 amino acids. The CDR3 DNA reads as TGTGCCAGTAGTGTTTCCCCGGGACAGGGTAGAGTGGCGACTAATGAAAAACTGTTTTTT. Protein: CASSVSPGQGRVATNEKLFF.

The CDR3 reads CATSDETLTGGYGYTF. Written as DNA, the CDR3 is TGTGCCACCAGTGATGAGACCCTGACAGGAGGCTATGGCTACACCTTC. The chain uses TRBV24-1 and TRBJ1-2; possibly TRBD1 for D (6 bases). Germline lookup yields CDR1 KGHDR and CDR2 SFDVKD. Deletions cut 3 bases from V and 4 bases from J, with 17 bases between. This CDR3 comprises 16 residues.

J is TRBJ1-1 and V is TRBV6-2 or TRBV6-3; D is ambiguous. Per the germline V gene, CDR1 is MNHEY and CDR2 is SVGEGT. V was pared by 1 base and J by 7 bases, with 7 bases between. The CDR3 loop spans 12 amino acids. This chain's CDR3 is CASSYWPSEAFF. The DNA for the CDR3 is TGTGCCAGCAGTTACTGGCCCAGTGAAGCTTTCTTT.

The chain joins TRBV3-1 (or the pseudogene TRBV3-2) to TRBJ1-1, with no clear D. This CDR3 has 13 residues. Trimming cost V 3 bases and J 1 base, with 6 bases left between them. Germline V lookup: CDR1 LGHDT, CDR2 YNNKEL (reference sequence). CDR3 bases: TGTGCCAGCAGCCACCCGAGGAACACTGAAGCTTTCTTT. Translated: CASSHPRNTEAFF.

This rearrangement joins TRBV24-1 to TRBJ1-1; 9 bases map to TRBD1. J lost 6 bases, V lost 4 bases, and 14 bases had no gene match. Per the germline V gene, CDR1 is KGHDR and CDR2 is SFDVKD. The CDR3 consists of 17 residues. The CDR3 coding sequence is TGTGCCACCAGTGAATACCATGCCGGGACAGGGCGGTCTGAAGCTTTCTTT. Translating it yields CATSEYHAGTGRSEAFF.

DNA for the CDR3: TGTGCCAGCAGTTACGCGGGACTCTCGGACACTGAAGCTTTCTTT. Translating it yields CASSYAGLSDTEAFF. V usage is TRBV6-5 and J usage is TRBJ1-1, with a tentative D call TRBD1 (5 bases). Germline values: CDR1 MNHEY, CDR2 SVGAGI. V was cut by 2 bases and J by 3 bases, with 13 bases left in between. The CDR3 is 15 residues long.

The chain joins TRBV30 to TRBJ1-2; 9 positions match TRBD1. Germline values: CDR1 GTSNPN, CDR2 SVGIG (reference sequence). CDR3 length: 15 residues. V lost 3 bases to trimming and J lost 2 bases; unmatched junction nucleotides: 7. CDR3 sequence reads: CAWRAQGTGNYGYTF. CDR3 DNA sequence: TGTGCCTGGAGGGCACAAGGGACAGGGAACTATGGCTACACCTTC.

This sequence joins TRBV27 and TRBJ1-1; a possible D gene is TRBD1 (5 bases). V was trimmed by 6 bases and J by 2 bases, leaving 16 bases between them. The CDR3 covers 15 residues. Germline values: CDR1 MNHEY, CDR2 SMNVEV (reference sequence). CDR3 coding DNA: TGTGCCAGCAGCACTCGTGACAGCATTAACACTGAAGCTTTCTTT. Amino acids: CASSTRDSINTEAFF.

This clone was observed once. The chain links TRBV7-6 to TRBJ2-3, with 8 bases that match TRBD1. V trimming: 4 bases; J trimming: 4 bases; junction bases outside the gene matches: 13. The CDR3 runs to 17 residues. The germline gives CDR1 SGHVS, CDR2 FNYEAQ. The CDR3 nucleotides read TGTGCCAGCAGCTCCCCTCCAGGGGGCGACTTCGCAGATACGCAGTATTTT. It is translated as CASSSPPGGDFADTQYF. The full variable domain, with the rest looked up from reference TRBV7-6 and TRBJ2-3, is GAGVSQSPRYKVTKRGQDVALRCDPISGHVSLYWYRQALGQGPEFLTYFNYEAQQDKSGLPNDRFSAERPEGSISTLTIQRTEQRDSAMYRCASSSPPGGDFADTQYFGPGTRLTVL.

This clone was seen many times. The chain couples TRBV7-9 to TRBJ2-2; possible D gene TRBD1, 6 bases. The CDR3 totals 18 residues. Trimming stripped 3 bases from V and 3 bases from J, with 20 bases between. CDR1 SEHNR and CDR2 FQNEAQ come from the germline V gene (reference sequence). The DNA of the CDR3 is TGTGCCAGCAGCTTTAACTCTCTTAAACAGGGCTACACCGGGGAGCTGTTTTTT. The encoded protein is CASSFNSLKQGYTGELFF. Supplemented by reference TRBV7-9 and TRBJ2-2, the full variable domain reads DTGVSQNPRHKITKRGQNVTFRCDPISEHNRLYWYRQTLGQGPEFLTYFQNEAQLEKSRLLSDRFSAERPKGSFSTLEIQRTEQGDSAMYLCASSFNSLKQGYTGELFFGEGSRLTVL.